A single sample is the source of the 9 T cell receptor beta chains below, sequenced in a study of early T cells in non-severe SARS-CoV-2 infection. MiXCR, run by TCRdb on the 5' RACE reads, gives a single entry per CDR3 protein. Here the sample spans around 52,000 distinct CDR3 sequences, 10% to 15% being singletons. The sequencing input was whole blood. These TCRs come from an adult who was a healthcare worker with PCR-confirmed SARS-CoV-2 infection or an uninfected control (not recorded which).

This chain joins TRBV18 and TRBJ2-7; D not resolved. Trimming removed 4 bases at V and 0 bases at J, with 7 bases between. The CDR3 runs to 13 residues. Per germline, CDR1 KGHSH and CDR2 LQKENI. This CDR3 reads CASSQESSYEQYF. The CDR3 DNA follows: TGTGCCAGCTCACAGGAGAGCTCCTACGAGCAGTACTTC.

The CDR3 region has the DNA TGTGCCAGCAGTTTCGATGTCCAGTCCTATGGCTACACCTTC. Its translation is CASSFDVQSYGYTF. This chain links TRBV28 with TRBJ1-2; D ambiguous. The CDR3 extends over 14 amino acids. The germline CDR1 and CDR2 sequences are MDHEN and SYDVKM. V was cut by 3 bases and J by 4 bases, with 12 bases left in between.

This clonotype appeared many times. The chain couples TRBV12-3 or TRBV12-4 to TRBJ2-1; TRBD2 matches 9 bases. The V segment lost 3 bases and the J segment 7 bases; nucleotides outside the gene matches: 4. The CDR3 covers 14 residues. CDR3 coding DNA: TGTGCCAGCAGTTTTAGCGGGAGTGGGAATGAGCAGTTCTTC. As protein: CASSFSGSGNEQFF.

This clonotype was seen a handful of times. V usage is TRBV28 and J usage is TRBJ2-3, with 8 bases that match TRBD2. Germline CDR1 reads MDHEN; CDR2 reads SYDVKM. The trim removed 5 bases at V and 4 bases at J, leaving 5 bases unmatched. CDR3 length: 14 amino acids. The CDR3 sequence: CASSGLAGADTQYF. CDR3 sequence (DNA): TGTGCCAGCAGTGGACTAGCAGGGGCAGATACGCAGTATTTT. Looking up the rest from reference TRBV28 and TRBJ2-3 gives the full variable domain: DVKVTQSSRYLVKRTGEKVFLECVQDMDHENMFWYRQDPGLGLRLIYFSYDVKMKEKGDIPEGYSVSREKKERFSLILESASTNQTSMYLCASSGLAGADTQYFGPGTRLTVL.

This clonotype was counted at least ten times. The chain recombines TRBV4-2 with TRBJ2-1, with no clear D. V lost 4 bases, J lost 0 bases, and 10 bases lay in between. The CDR3 contains 15 residues. Germline values: CDR1 LGHNA, CDR2 YNFKEQ. The CDR3 DNA follows: TGTGCCAGCAGCCGAAGCACGAGCTCCTACAATGAGCAGTTCTTC. This sequence encodes CASSRSTSSYNEQFF.

This clonotype came up many times. The chain combines TRBV12-5 with TRBJ2-5, with TRBD2 identical over 10 bases. The CDR3 consists of 17 residues. CDR1 LGHNT and CDR2 FRNRAP come from the germline V gene. V lost 2 bases and J lost 4; bases outside the gene matches: 10. CDR3 sequence: CASGLLRLAGAVETQYF. DNA for the CDR3: TGTGCTAGTGGTTTGTTGCGCCTAGCGGGAGCCGTAGAGACCCAGTACTTC.

This clonotype showed up many times. J is TRBJ1-1 and V is TRBV18; D is unresolved. V lost 3 bases and J 2 bases, leaving 7 bases between the germline ends. The CDR3 contains 13 residues. Germline V CDR1 and CDR2: KGHSH, LQKENI. DNA of the CDR3: TGTGCCAGCTCACCCCACGTCAACACTGAAGCTTTCTTT. The encoded protein is CASSPHVNTEAFF.

The rearrangement uses TRBV20-1 and TRBJ1-2; no clear D gene. The germline V gene has CDR1 DFQATT and CDR2 SNEGSKA (reference sequence). Between the trimmed V and J ends, which lost 0 bases and 4 bases, there was a span of 9 bases. The CDR3 totals 13 residues. CDR3 loop: CSARDLSVYGYTF. The CDR3 DNA reads TGCAGTGCTAGAGATCTGTCGGTCTATGGCTACACCTTC.

The chain is built from TRBV10-2 and TRBJ2-1; the D is unclear. The length of the CDR3 is 12 residues. V was clipped by 4 bases and J by 4 bases, with 5 bases between them. Germline values: CDR1 WSHSY, CDR2 SAAADI. CDR3 residues: CASSAVYNEQFF. Here the CDR3 DNA reads TGCGCCAGCAGTGCCGTGTACAATGAGCAGTTCTTC.